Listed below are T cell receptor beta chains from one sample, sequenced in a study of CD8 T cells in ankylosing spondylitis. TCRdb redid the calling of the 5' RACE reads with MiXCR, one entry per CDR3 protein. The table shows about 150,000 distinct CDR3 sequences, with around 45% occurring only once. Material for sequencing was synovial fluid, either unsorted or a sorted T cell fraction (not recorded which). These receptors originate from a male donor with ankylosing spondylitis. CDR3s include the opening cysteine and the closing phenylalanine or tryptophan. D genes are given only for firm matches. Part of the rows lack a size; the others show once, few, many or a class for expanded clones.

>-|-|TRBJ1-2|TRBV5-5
CASTRSTGNYGYTF
TGTGCCAGCACTAGATCGACAGGAAACTATGGCTACACCTTC
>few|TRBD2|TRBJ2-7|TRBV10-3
CAISEPGTSGYEQYF
TGTGCCATCAGCGAACCCGGGACTAGCGGCTACGAGCAGTACTTC
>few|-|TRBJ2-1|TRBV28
CASSFVQFYNEQFF
TGTGCCAGCAGTTTTGTACAGTTCTACAATGAGCAGTTCTTC
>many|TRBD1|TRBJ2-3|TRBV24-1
CATSDLGQGASTDTQYF
TGTGCCACCAGTGATTTGGGACAGGGGGCGAGCACAGATACGCAGTATTTT
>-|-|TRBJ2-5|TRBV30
CAWRRQTTQETQYF
TGTGCCTGGAGGAGGCAGACAACCCAAGAGACCCAGTACTTC
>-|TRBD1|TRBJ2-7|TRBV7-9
CASSRFGTGGYEQYF
TGTGCCAGCAGCCGATTCGGGACAGGGGGCTACGAGCAGTACTTC
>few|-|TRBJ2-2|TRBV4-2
CASSRPPIQGRNTGELFF
TGTGCCAGCAGCCGCCCACCTATCCAGGGGAGGAACACCGGGGAGCTGTTTTTT
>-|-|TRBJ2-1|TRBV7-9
CASSLPLVWHEQFF
TGTGCCAGCAGCTTACCGCTAGTTTGGCATGAGCAGTTCTTC
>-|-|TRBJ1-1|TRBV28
CASVLGANTEAFF
TGTGCCAGCGTCTTGGGGGCCAACACTGAAGCTTTCTTT
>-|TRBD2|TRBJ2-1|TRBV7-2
CASSLVGYVSGRGEQFF
TGTGCCAGCAGCTTAGTCGGTTATGTTAGCGGGAGGGGTGAGCAGTTCTTC
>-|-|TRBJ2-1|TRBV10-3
CANSVKGGWTDEQFF
TGTGCCAACTCAGTGAAGGGAGGCTGGACGGATGAGCAGTTCTTC
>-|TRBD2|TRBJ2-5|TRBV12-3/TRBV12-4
CASSFWAGGRETQYF
TGTGCCAGCAGTTTCTGGGCGGGAGGCAGGGAGACCCAGTACTTC
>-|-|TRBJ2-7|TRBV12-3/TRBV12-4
CASALSTDEQYF
TGTGCCAGCGCCCTGTCCACCGACGAGCAGTACTTC
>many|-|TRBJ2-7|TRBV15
CATSREGLVGQTSYEQYF
TGTGCCACCAGCAGAGAAGGATTAGTGGGACAAACCTCCTACGAGCAGTACTTC
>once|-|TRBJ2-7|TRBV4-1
CASSQDSGSFYEQYF
TGCGCCAGCAGCCAAGATAGTGGCAGCTTCTACGAGCAGTACTTC
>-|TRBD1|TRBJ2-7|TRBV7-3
CASSLTGDRDVYEQYF
TGTGCCAGCAGCTTAACCGGGGACAGGGACGTCTACGAGCAGTACTTC
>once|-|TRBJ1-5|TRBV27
CASSLKGFLDNQPQHF
TGTGCCAGCAGTTTAAAGGGGTTTTTGGACAATCAGCCCCAGCATTTT
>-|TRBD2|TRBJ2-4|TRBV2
CASSSPSGVKNIQYF
TGTGCCAGCAGTTCACCTAGCGGGGTAAAAAACATTCAGTACTTC
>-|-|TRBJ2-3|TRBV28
CASSWATDTQYF
TGTGCCAGCAGTTGGGCCACAGATACGCAGTATTTT
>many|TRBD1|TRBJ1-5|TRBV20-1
CSASAGQGFHQPQHF
TGCAGTGCTAGCGCGGGACAGGGTTTCCATCAGCCCCAGCATTTT
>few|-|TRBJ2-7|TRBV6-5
CASSYSPDSAYEQYF
TGTGCCAGCAGTTACTCACCCGACTCGGCCTACGAGCAGTACTTC
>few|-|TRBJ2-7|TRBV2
CASKPGSSYEQYF
TGTGCCAGCAAGCCGGGGAGCTCCTACGAGCAGTACTTC
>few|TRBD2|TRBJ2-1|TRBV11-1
CASSLVGLAGGSYNEQFF
TGTGCCAGCAGCTTAGTGGGACTAGCGGGAGGCTCCTACAATGAGCAGTTCTTC
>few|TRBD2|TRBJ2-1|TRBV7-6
CASSFATSGEQNSYNEQFF
TGTGCCAGCAGCTTCGCGACTAGCGGGGAACAAAATTCCTACAATGAGCAGTTCTTC
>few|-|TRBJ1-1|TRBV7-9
CASSPRGGSAEAFF
TGTGCCAGCAGCCCCCGAGGGGGATCCGCTGAAGCTTTCTTT
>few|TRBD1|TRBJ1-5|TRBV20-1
CSALDQDRGGQPQHF
TGCAGTGCCCTGGATCAGGACAGGGGTGGCCAGCCCCAGCATTTT
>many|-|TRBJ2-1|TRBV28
CASSLGAGAPRNEQFF
TGTGCCAGCAGTTTGGGTGCAGGGGCGCCTAGGAATGAGCAGTTCTTC
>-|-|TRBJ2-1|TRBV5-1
CASSLHPLLVRSLFF
TGCGCCAGCAGCTTGCACCCCCTACTAGTCAGATCACTATTCTTC
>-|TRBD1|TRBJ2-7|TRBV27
CASSNGQGKYYEQYF
TGTGCCAGCAGTAACGGACAGGGGAAATACTACGAGCAGTACTTC
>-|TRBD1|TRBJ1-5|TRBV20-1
CSATRTGGYNQPQHF
TGCAGTGCTACAAGGACAGGGGGCTACAATCAGCCCCAGCATTTT
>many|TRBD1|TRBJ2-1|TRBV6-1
CASSAQGESNEQFF
TGTGCCAGCAGTGCGCAGGGGGAATCTAATGAGCAGTTCTTC